This is a list of T cell receptor beta chains from one sample in a study of blood T cell repertoires in COVID-19. The table came from immunoSEQ multiplex PCR; TCRdb's copy has only in-frame clones and leaves some out. The table includes around 300,000 clones, approximately 91% detected once. Material for sequencing was peripheral blood. The receptors derive from a woman between 25 and 40 years old with COVID-19, enrolled during active disease. Each CDR3 is given with its conserved first and last residue. Fields, in order: clone size, V gene, D gene, J gene, CDR3 DNA, CDR3 protein. The D gene is left open where the match is weak. Not every row has a clone size; where given, it reads once, few, many or a size class.

>-|TRBV24-1|TRBD1|TRBJ2-1
TGTGCCACCAGTGATTCCAGGGGACAGGGGTACAATGAGCAGTTCTTC
CATSDSRGQGYNEQFF
>-|TRBV5-4|-|TRBJ1-2
TGTGCCAGCAGCTTTTTCAACAGGGATCAAAGTGGCTACACCTTC
CASSFFNRDQSGYTF
>-|TRBV30|TRBD2|TRBJ2-1
TGTGCCTGGAGTCGGGGGGATGAGCAGTTCTTC
CAWSRGDEQFF
>-|TRBV28|-|TRBJ1-5
TGTGCCAGCGTATCTGGCAATCAGCCCCAGCATTTT
CASVSGNQPQHF
>few|TRBV5-5|TRBD1|TRBJ2-1
TGTGCCAGCAGCACGGTTGGGACAGACAATGAGCAGTTCTTC
CASSTVGTDNEQFF
>-|TRBV10-1|TRBD1|TRBJ1-6
TGCGCCAGCACCTCGCGACAGGGAGGATTCATCGGTTCACCCCTCCACTTT
CASTSRQGGFIGSPLHF
>-|TRBV7-2|TRBD2|TRBJ2-7
TGTGCCAGCAGCTCGGGACTAGCGGGAAACCCTCCCTACGAGCAGTACTTC
CASSSGLAGNPPYEQYF
>-|TRBV11-2|TRBD2|TRBJ2-1
TGTGCCAGCAGCTTAGAGCGGGGGAATGAGCAGTTCTTC
CASSLERGNEQFF
>-|TRBV18|TRBD2|TRBJ2-1
TGTGCCAGCTCACCCGAGCGGACTAGCCTTAGGAATGAGCAGTTCTTC
CASSPERTSLRNEQFF
>-|TRBV25-1|-|TRBJ2-7
TGTGCCAGCAGTGATGACAGCAGACCATTAACCTACGAGCAGTACTTC
CASSDDSRPLTYEQYF
>-|TRBV5-4|-|TRBJ2-3
TGTGCCAGCAGCTTGACGCCTTGGGCACCGGATACGCAGTATTTT
CASSLTPWAPDTQYF
>-|TRBV18|-|TRBJ1-4
TGTGCCAGCTCACCCCAGAGGCCAGCTAATAATGAAAAACTGTTTTTT
CASSPQRPANNEKLFF
>-|TRBV27|-|TRBJ1-2
TGTGCCAGCAGTTTCGGCGGAGGCTATGGCTACACCTTC
CASSFGGGYGYTF
>-|TRBV3-1/TRBV3-2|TRBD2|TRBJ2-1
TGTGCCAGCAGCCCCCCTGCGGGAGGGTACAATGAGCAGTTCTTC
CASSPPAGGYNEQFF
>-|TRBV29-1|-|TRBJ1-1
TGCAGCGTTTCAGCGGGGGGGAACACTGAAGCTTTCTTT
CSVSAGGNTEAFF
>-|TRBV11-2|-|TRBJ1-3
TGTGCCAGCAGCTTATTAGGGGCCGGCTCTGGAAACACCATATATTTT
CASSLLGAGSGNTIYF
>-|TRBV28|-|TRBJ1-2
TGTGCCAGCAGTCCCCGGACATCCAACTATGGCTACACCTTC
CASSPRTSNYGYTF
>few|TRBV19|TRBD1|TRBJ2-6
TGTGCCAGTAGTCCCGGGAGACAGGGGGCGAGATCTGGGGCCAACGTCCTGACTTTC
CASSPGRQGARSGANVLTF
>-|TRBV2|TRBD2|TRBJ2-3
TGTGCCAGCAGTGCTAGCGGGATCACAGATACGCAGTATTTT
CASSASGITDTQYF
>-|TRBV11-2|-|TRBJ1-6
TGTGCCAGCAGCGTACAACAGGTTCCCGATTCACCCCTCCACTTT
CASSVQQVPDSPLHF
>-|TRBV5-4|TRBD2|TRBJ2-2
TGTGCCAGCAGCTCCCCACCGATAGCGGGAGTGGGCACCGGGGAGCTGTTTTTT
CASSSPPIAGVGTGELFF
>once|TRBV18|-|TRBJ1-1
TGTGCCAGCTCACCACGACAGGATCACACTGAAGCTTTCTTT
CASSPRQDHTEAFF
>-|TRBV6-6|-|TRBJ2-1
TGTGCCAGCAGAGGCGACTTATTATCCTACAATGAGCAGTTCTTC
CASRGDLLSYNEQFF
>-|TRBV7-8|-|TRBJ2-5
TGTGCCAGCAGCTTAGTCGTGCCGGGAGAGGTGGAGACCCAGTACTTC
CASSLVVPGEVETQYF
>once|TRBV19|TRBD1|TRBJ2-7
TGTGCCAGTAGCGTTGGACAGGGGCTCACCTACGAGCAGTACTTC
CASSVGQGLTYEQYF
>-|TRBV19|-|TRBJ1-1
TGTGCCAGTAGTATCCGGACAGAGAACACTGAAGCTTTCTTT
CASSIRTENTEAFF
>-|TRBV27|-|TRBJ1-6
TGTGCCAGCAGTTTATTCGGGTATGATGAGTCACCCCTCCACTTT
CASSLFGYDESPLHF
>-|TRBV2|-|TRBJ2-2
TGTGCCAGCACCGGTGGACAAAGTCTATTGATCGGGGAGCTGTTTTTT
CASTGGQSLLIGELFF
>-|TRBV4-1|TRBD1|TRBJ1-6
TGCGCCAGCAGCGACCCACAGGGGAAGTTGAATTCACCCCTCCACTTT
CASSDPQGKLNSPLHF
>-|TRBV7-2|TRBD2|TRBJ2-7
TGTGCCAGCAGCTTAATCGGCGGGAGGGAAGAGCAGTACTTC
CASSLIGGREEQYF
>-|TRBV30|-|TRBJ1-2
TGTGCCTGGAGTAGTATAACCCCTGGAGCGGATGGCTACACCTTC
CAWSSITPGADGYTF
>-|TRBV27|-|TRBJ2-6
TGTGCCAGCAGTTTAAAGTCAGGGTCCGGGGCCAACGTCCTGACTTTC
CASSLKSGSGANVLTF
>-|TRBV5-1|-|TRBJ1-1
TGCGCCAGCAGCCGGCAGGGGAACACTGAAGCTTTCTTT
CASSRQGNTEAFF
>-|TRBV6-5|-|TRBJ1-1
TGTGCCAGCAGTTACGGCGGGGCTGAAGCTTTCTTT
CASSYGGAEAFF
>once|TRBV7-6|-|TRBJ2-7
TGTGCCAGCAGCTTTCAGGGAGGCTACGAGCAGTACTTC
CASSFQGGYEQYF
>-|TRBV11-2|TRBD1|TRBJ1-5
TGTGCCAGCAGCCTGACAGGGGGCCGGGGCAATCAGCCCCAGCATTTT
CASSLTGGRGNQPQHF
>-|TRBV27|TRBD1|TRBJ1-1
TGTGCCAGCAGTTTATTTGCGGACAGGGGGAACACTGAAGCTTTCTTT
CASSLFADRGNTEAFF
>-|TRBV5-1|TRBD2|TRBJ2-3
TGCGCCAGCAGCTTGCGGCCTAGCGGGAGTGCAGATACGCAGTATTTT
CASSLRPSGSADTQYF
>-|TRBV5-1|TRBD2|TRBJ2-7
TGCGCCAGCAGCCTACAAATGGGACTAGCGGGAGTAGGCGAGCAGTACTTC
CASSLQMGLAGVGEQYF
>-|TRBV18|TRBD1|TRBJ1-4
TGTGCCAGCTCAAGCGGGACAGGGAGGGAAAAACTGTTTTTT
CASSSGTGREKLFF
>-|TRBV5-1|-|TRBJ2-1
TGCGCCAGCAGCTTATCGAGCGGTGGGAACAATGAGCAGTTCTTC
CASSLSSGGNNEQFF
>-|TRBV29-1|-|TRBJ1-1
TGCAGCGTTGCGGAGATTGAAGCTTTCTTT
CSVAEIEAFF
>once|TRBV5-6|TRBD2|TRBJ2-7
TGTGCCAGCAGCCAGGGACTAGCGCATTACGAGCAGTACTTC
CASSQGLAHYEQYF
>few|TRBV18|-|TRBJ1-2
TGTGCCAGCTCACCACCGGGTGCGGTCCAAGGCTACACCTTC
CASSPPGAVQGYTF
>-|TRBV12-5|TRBD2|TRBJ2-5
TGTGCTAGTGGTTTGGTACTTGGCGGGAGGACGGAGACCCAGTACTTC
CASGLVLGGRTETQYF
>-|TRBV19|-|TRBJ2-5
TGTGCCACTTCGGACAGACTTAAGACCCAGTACTTC
CATSDRLKTQYF
>-|TRBV27|-|TRBJ2-7
TGTGCCAGCAGTTTATTAGTCCAGGGGCCTTACGAGCAGTACTTC
CASSLLVQGPYEQYF
>-|TRBV27|-|TRBJ1-2
TGTGCCTCGGGGGACCACTCTAACTATGGCTACACCTTC
CASGDHSNYGYTF
>-|TRBV30|TRBD1|TRBJ1-2
TGTGCCTGGAGTGCAGACAGGGGGTATGTCGGCTACACCTTC
CAWSADRGYVGYTF
>-|TRBV19|TRBD2|TRBJ2-1
TGTGCCAGTAGTATTCCAGCGGGGCTCTCCTACAATGAGCAGTTCTTC
CASSIPAGLSYNEQFF
>-|TRBV11-3|TRBD1|TRBJ2-7
TGTGCCAGCAGCTCCGCGGACAGGGGGCACTCCTACGAGCAGTACTTC
CASSSADRGHSYEQYF
>few|TRBV2|-|TRBJ1-1
TGTGCCAGCAGCGAACCCGGGTCTCAATCCCGAGCTTTCTTT
CASSEPGSQSRAFF
>-|TRBV29-1|-|TRBJ2-7
TGCAGCGTTGTAGGCCAGGGAGGCTCCTACGAGCAGTACTTC
CSVVGQGGSYEQYF
>few|TRBV5-1|TRBD1|TRBJ1-1
TGCGCCAGCAGCTTGGGGGCGGACAGGAGGTTTCTCACTGAAGCTTTCTTT
CASSLGADRRFLTEAFF
>-|TRBV18|-|TRBJ1-2
TGTGCCAGCTCAGCGGGACTCCAAGAACGGAAGGATGGCTACACCTTC
CASSAGLQERKDGYTF
>-|TRBV7-9|TRBD1|TRBJ1-4
TGTGCCAGCAGTACAGACAGGGGTGCGGAAAAACTGTTTTTT
CASSTDRGAEKLFF
>-|TRBV9|TRBD2|TRBJ2-7
TGTGCCAGCAGCGTAGGAGGAGCGGGAGGGACATACGAGCAGTACTTC
CASSVGGAGGTYEQYF
>-|TRBV3-1/TRBV3-2|-|TRBJ1-4
TGTGCCAGCAGCCAAGATATTGGGGGCACTAATGAAAAACTGTTTTTT
CASSQDIGGTNEKLFF